This TCR beta chain originates from a study of blood T cell repertoires in COVID-19. About the research overall: T cells, B-cell-depleted T cells, or PBMCs provided the cDNA or gDNA that served as material.

Original data processing: Counts of nucleated cells, estimated from reference gene primer amplification, were obtained. Using immunoSEQ multiplex PCR, the repertoire was profiled, and TCRdb retains in-frame clones only, with some absent. The V and J calls and clone size come from that table; D and trimming were worked out from the DNA. Altogether 220,000 or so clones are present, more than 65% being singletons, with the ten largest covering 3.6%. There are 16 residues in the CDR3. The ends lost 8 bases at V and 5 bases at J; junction bases unmatched: 13. Per germline, CDR1 LGHDT and CDR2 YNNKEL (reference sequence).

Sequenced sample: peripheral blood. This TCR was recovered from a woman older than 75 with acute or convalescent COVID-19. This chain links TRBV3-1 (or the pseudogene TRBV3-2) with TRBJ2-3, with 10 bases matching TRBD2. The CDR3 DNA is TGTGCCAGCGCACGACTAGCGGGCACTAGCGGAGATACGCAGTATTTT. Translated: CASARLAGTSGDTQYF.